Presented here are 25 T cell receptor beta chains from one specimen sequenced in a study of technical replicates of blood from a handful of donors. The data were produced by immunoSEQ multiplex PCR, yet TCRdb's version contains in-frame clones alone and is incomplete. Here the sample spans tens of thousands of clones, 92% being singletons. The sample consisted of PBMCs. Every receptor here comes from a human donor in good health. Some clones in this sample may be carry-over from other donors' samples.

V and J are TRBV15 and TRBJ1-6; TRBD1 might be the D (6 bases). This CDR3 is 14 amino acids long. The germline V gene encodes CDR1 LNHNV and CDR2 YYDKDF (reference sequence). With 1 base removed from V and 5 bases from J, the gap between germline ends came to 6 bases. Written as DNA, the CDR3 is TGTGCCACCAGCAGAGCAGGGGATAATTCACCCCTCCACTTT. Its translation: CATSRAGDNSPLHF.

This rearrangement joins TRBV9 to TRBJ2-7, with a tentative D call TRBD2 (6 bases). The CDR3 covers 14 residues. Germline V gene data show CDR1 as SGDLS and CDR2 as YYNGEE. V shed 4 bases and J shed 6 bases, with 17 bases lying between them. CDR3 protein: CASSPDGGVSEQYF. The CDR3 coding sequence is TGTGCCAGCAGCCCAGACGGAGGGGTGTCCGAGCAGTACTTC.

V and J are TRBV25-1 and TRBJ2-7, with 7 bases lining up with TRBD2. The CDR3 is 14 residues long. CDR1 and CDR2 from the germline V gene are MGHDK and SYGVNS. Trimming cost V 0 bases and J 3 bases; bases outside gene matches: 2. Here the CDR3 DNA reads TGTGCCAGCAGTGAATACCGGACTAGCTACGAGCAGTACTTC. Protein sequence: CASSEYRTSYEQYF.

The chain carries TRBV10-3 and TRBJ1-1, with no clear D. The CDR3 consists of 15 residues. CDR1 is ENHRY and CDR2 is SYGVKD in the germline V gene. Trimming removed 4 bases at V and 9 bases at J, with 21 bases between. The CDR3 spells CAISAVNLGDSKAFF. The DNA for the CDR3 is TGTGCCATCAGTGCGGTGAATTTAGGAGATTCAAAAGCTTTCTTT.

This clone was recorded a few times. The chain combines TRBV4-3 with TRBJ2-7; D might be TRBD2 (5 bases). The length of the CDR3 is 18 residues. CDR1 is LGHNA and CDR2 is YSLEER in the germline V gene. V was pared by 0 bases and J by 0 bases, with 18 bases between. CDR3 DNA sequence: TGCGCCAGCAGCCAAGATACCACCGGGGTCATTTTCTCCTACGAGCAGTACTTC. Translating gives CASSQDTTGVIFSYEQYF.

The genes are TRBV5-6 and TRBJ1-2, with D perhaps TRBD1 (6 bases). The CDR3 has 14 amino acids. Trimming took off 5 bases at V and 4 bases at J, with 15 bases between the two ends. Germline V lookup: CDR1 SGHDT, CDR2 YYEEEE. In nucleotides, the CDR3 is TGTGCCAGCAGTCCGGGGGGCAGGGCCTATGGCTACACCTTC. It yields the protein CASSPGGRAYGYTF.

V is TRBV19 and J is TRBJ1-5; 7 bases fit TRBD1. Germline CDR1 is LNHDA and CDR2 is SQIVND (reference sequence). This CDR3 is 17 amino acids long. Losses at the gene ends were 6 bases for V and 1 base for J; bases not matched to a gene: 12. The DNA for the CDR3 is TGTGCCAGTAGCCCGAGACGGACAGGCCAAAGCAATCAGCCCCAGCATTTT. It codes for CASSPRRTGQSNQPQHF.

The gene calls are TRBV25-1 and TRBJ1-1; 9 positions agree with TRBD1. This CDR3 has 14 residues. Germline V gives CDR1 MGHDK, CDR2 SYGVNS. V lost 6 bases, J lost 4 bases, and 6 bases stayed unmatched. CDR3 loop: CASSQAGQGTEAFF. CDR3 bases: TGTGCCAGCAGCCAGGCGGGACAGGGCACTGAAGCTTTCTTT.

The CDR3 sequence is CSVQTRPFYEPQVQYF. The CDR3 nucleotides read TGCAGCGTGCAAACCCGCCCTTTCTATGAACCCCAAGTGCAGTACTTC. The chain has TRBV29-1 and TRBJ2-7; unclear D gene. Germline CDR1 is SQVTM and CDR2 is ANQGSEA. V lost 6 bases and J 9 bases, leaving 30 bases between the germline ends. CDR3 length: 16 residues.

This chain uses TRBV5-6 with TRBJ2-1; 7 bases align to TRBD2. The ends lost 4 bases at V and 4 bases at J; junction bases unmatched: 5. Germline CDR1 and CDR2: SGHDT and YYEEEE. This CDR3 has 14 residues. CDR3 DNA sequence: TGTGCCAGCAGCCCGGGACTATCATACAATGAGCAGTTCTTC. Its protein product is CASSPGLSYNEQFF.

This rearrangement joins TRBV21-1 to TRBJ1-2; the table calls TRBD1, which could not be checked here. TRBV21-1 is marked as a pseudogene. This CDR3 contains 15 residues. The CDR3: CASSKEAGGYYGYTF. The CDR3 region has the DNA TGTGCCAGCAGCAAAGAGGCAGGGGGCTACTATGGCTACACCTTC.

This chain links TRBV4-3 with TRBJ2-4, with D perhaps matching TRBD2 (5 bases). Germline CDR1 LGHNA, CDR2 YSLEER. The V end was cut by 1 base, the J end by 1 base, with 11 bases between. The length of the CDR3 is 16 residues. The CDR3 DNA is TGCGCCAGCAGCCAAGGGGGAGTAAGTGCCAAAAACATTCAGTACTTC. The encoded protein is CASSQGGVSAKNIQYF.

This sequence joins TRBV7-9 and TRBJ2-3; TRBD2 matches at 8 bases. From germline, CDR1 is SEHNR and CDR2 FQNEAQ (reference sequence). This CDR3 comprises 18 residues. With 5 bases clipped from V and 4 bases from J, the junction kept 17 bases outside the gene matches. This CDR3 is CASSATTGGEVRPDTQYF. The CDR3 DNA reads as TGTGCCAGCAGCGCCACCACCGGGGGGGAGGTGAGGCCAGATACGCAGTATTTT.

The chain combines TRBV10-1 with TRBJ2-1; tentatively, D is TRBD2 (5 bases). Germline V gene lookup returns CDR1 WNHNN and CDR2 SYGVQD (reference sequence). The CDR3 consists of 13 residues. V was trimmed by 8 bases and J by 0 bases, leaving 8 bases between them. The CDR3 is CASRRSSYNEQFF. The DNA for the CDR3 is TGCGCCAGCCGGAGGAGCTCCTACAATGAGCAGTTCTTC.

The J gene is TRBJ1-1, the V gene TRBV19; a possible D gene is TRBD1 (5 bases). V was pared by 6 bases and J by 0 bases, with 14 bases between. CDR3 length: 15 residues. The germline V gene encodes CDR1 LNHDA and CDR2 SQIVND (reference sequence). In DNA form, the CDR3 reads TGTGCCAGTAGGGGGCTCGACAGTCTGAACACTGAAGCTTTCTTT. This translates into CASRGLDSLNTEAFF. Full variable domain (remainder filled in from reference TRBV19 and TRBJ1-1): DGGITQSPKYLFRKEGQNVTLSCEQNLNHDAMYWYRQDPGQGLRLIYYSQIVNDFQKGDIAEGYSVSREKKESFPLTVTSAQKNPTAFYLCASRGLDSLNTEAFFGQGTRLTVV.

This clone was found once. This chain joins TRBV19 and TRBJ1-5, with 7 bases lining up with TRBD1. Unmatched junction bases numbered 4, after V lost 4 bases and J lost 7 bases. Germline values: CDR1 LNHDA, CDR2 SQIVND (reference sequence). This CDR3 is 13 amino acids long. The DNA of the CDR3 is TGTGCCAGTAGTACTGGGACAGCACAGCCCCAGCATTTT. Protein: CASSTGTAQPQHF.

V gene TRBV5-6 combines with J gene TRBJ2-7; tentatively, D is TRBD1 (5 bases). Trimming stripped 3 bases from V and 2 bases from J, with 15 bases between. Germline V gene sequence: CDR1 SGHDT, CDR2 YYEEEE. The CDR3 has 15 residues. CDR3 sequence (DNA): TGTGCCAGCAGCTGGGCGGAGTGGGGCACCTACGAGCAGTACTTC. Translation: CASSWAEWGTYEQYF.

The V and J genes are TRBV2 and TRBJ1-3; D perhaps matches TRBD1 (5 bases). The V gene's germline CDR1 is SNHLY and CDR2 FYNNEI. Trimming took off 8 bases at V and 1 base at J, with 6 bases between the two ends. There are 12 residues in the CDR3. CDR3 amino acids: CASQGSGNTIYF. CDR3 in DNA: TGTGCCAGCCAGGGTTCTGGAAACACCATATATTTT. The full variable domain, in which reference TRBV2 and TRBJ1-3 provide the parts outside the CDR3, is EPEVTQTPSHQVTQMGQEVILRCVPISNHLYFYWYRQILGQKVEFLVSFYNNEISEKSEIFDDQFSVERPDGSNFTLKIRSTKLEDSAMYFCASQGSGNTIYFGEGSWLTVV.

The chain combines TRBV6-6 with TRBJ1-4; TRBD1 aligns across 7 bases. J was trimmed by 7 bases and V by 0 bases; bases with no gene match: 5. The CDR3 is 15 amino acids. Germline-derived CDR1 and CDR2 are MNHNY and SVGAGI (reference sequence). The CDR3 sequence is CASSYSRQGFEKLFF. Written as DNA, the CDR3 is TGTGCCAGCAGTTACTCCAGACAGGGTTTTGAAAAACTGTTTTTT.

This clone has just one count. The chain couples TRBV6-5 to TRBJ2-6; 7 nucleotides line up with TRBD1. The V and J ends lost 5 bases and 4 bases, in that order; junction bases with no gene match: 5. The CDR3 sequence is 15 residues long. Per the germline V gene, CDR1 is MNHEY and CDR2 is SVGAGI. The CDR3 here is CASSGGQSGANVLTF. In DNA form, the CDR3 reads TGTGCCAGCAGTGGGGGACAGTCCGGGGCCAACGTCCTGACTTTC.

The chain carries TRBV29-1 and TRBJ2-1, with 8 bases identical to TRBD2. Germline assignment: CDR1 SQVTM and CDR2 ANQGSEA. Losses at the gene ends were 4 bases for V and 3 bases for J; bases not matched to a gene: 2. The CDR3 consists of 13 residues. Written as DNA, the CDR3 is TGCAGCGTTGCGGGAGGGATCTACAATGAGCAGTTCTTC. The encoded protein is CSVAGGIYNEQFF.

The J gene is TRBJ2-5, the V gene TRBV4-2; TRBD2 agrees at 9 bases. The germline CDR1 and CDR2 sequences are LGHNA and YNFKEQ. The CDR3 is made up of 17 amino acids. V lost 0 bases, J lost 5 bases, and 10 bases stayed unmatched. CDR3 sequence: CASSQEGTRGGRETQYF. In DNA, the CDR3 is TGTGCCAGCAGCCAAGAGGGAACGCGGGGGGGCAGGGAGACCCAGTACTTC.

V is TRBV29-1 and J is TRBJ2-5; TRBD2 matches at 8 bases. Germline values: CDR1 SQVTM, CDR2 ANQGSEA. This CDR3 comprises 12 residues. Trimming took 6 bases from V and 5 from J; bases not matched to a gene: 5. This CDR3 reads CSVSGSGETQYF. CDR3 in DNA: TGCAGCGTAAGCGGGAGCGGGGAGACCCAGTACTTC.

The V call is TRBV4-3, the J call TRBJ2-3, with TRBD2 as a possible D gene (5 bases). Germline CDR1 is LGHNA and CDR2 is YSLEER. Trimming left V 4 bases short and J 0 bases short, with 11 bases between. The CDR3 totals 15 residues. The CDR3 nucleotides are TGCGCCAGCAGCCTAGCGCTAACGAGCACAGATACGCAGTATTTT. Amino acids: CASSLALTSTDTQYF.

V usage is TRBV7-2 and J usage is TRBJ2-3, with D possibly matching TRBD1 (5 bases). The V gene's germline CDR1 is SGHTA and CDR2 FQGNSA. V lost 5 bases, J lost 3 bases, and 18 bases lay in between. The CDR3 is 16 amino acids. Here the CDR3 DNA reads TGTGCCAGCAGCCCAACCCGAGGAACAGGAACAGATACGCAGTATTTT. This gives the protein CASSPTRGTGTDTQYF.